This TCR beta chain originates from a study of shared clonotypes between healthy human individuals. The overall study: The cohort had two women and a few men, ages 18 to 49. Study outcomes and limitations: It was observed that 5% to 6.5% of naive CD4 clonotypes were shared across a handful of donors.

Looked up from germline, CDR1 is SQVTM and CDR2 is ANQGSEA. There are 12 residues in the CDR3. Trimming at V came to 6 bases and at J to 7 bases, leaving 6 bases not matched to a gene. Details on this clone: Antigen specificity is unknown.

Per the study methods: Junction-only immunoSEQ data arrived without quality scores, meaning filtering differed. Only in-frame clones appear in the TCRdb table, and some are missing; sequencing was by immunoSEQ multiplex PCR. The V and J calls and clone size are taken from that table; D and trimming were inferred from the DNA. The sample has approximately 1,000,000 clones; around 78% are singletons. This receptor was taken from a man between 18 and 35 years old in good health. Some clones in this sample may be carry-over from other donors' samples. This chain links TRBV29-1 with TRBJ1-3; TRBD1 matches 7 bases. The source material was memory CD4+ T cells from PBMCs. Noted subset: CD45RA-negative fraction. This chain's CDR3 is CSVIQGWNTIYF. The DNA for the CDR3 is TGCAGCGTAATACAGGGGTGGAACACCATATATTTT.